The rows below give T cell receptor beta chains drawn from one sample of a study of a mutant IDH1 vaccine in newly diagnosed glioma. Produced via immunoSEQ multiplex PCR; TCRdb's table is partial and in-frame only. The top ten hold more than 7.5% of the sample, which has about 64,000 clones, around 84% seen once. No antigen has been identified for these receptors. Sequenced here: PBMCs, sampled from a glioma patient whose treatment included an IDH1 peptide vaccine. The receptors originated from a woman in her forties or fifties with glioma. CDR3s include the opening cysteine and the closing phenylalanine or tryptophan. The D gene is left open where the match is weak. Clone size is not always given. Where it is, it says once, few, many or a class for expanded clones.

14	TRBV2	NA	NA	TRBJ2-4	TGTGCCAGCAGTGAAGCCTTGGCCCGGGACCCGAAGTACTTC	CASSEALARDPKYF
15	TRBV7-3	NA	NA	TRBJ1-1	TGTGCCAGCAGCTTAAGCGTCACGGGGAACACTGAAGCTTTCTTT	CASSLSVTGNTEAFF
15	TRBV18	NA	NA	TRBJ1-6	TGTGCCAGCTCACCGTCCGGGACCCGGGGGTCACCCCTCCACTTT	CASSPSGTRGSPLHF
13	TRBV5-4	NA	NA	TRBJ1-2	TGTGCCAGCAGCTTACAGCCCAACTATGGCTACACCTTC	CASSLQPNYGYTF
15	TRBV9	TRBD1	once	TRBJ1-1	TGTGCCAGCAGCGGAGCGACAGGGGTGTTCGCTGAAGCTTTCTTT	CASSGATGVFAEAFF
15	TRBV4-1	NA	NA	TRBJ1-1	TGCGCCAGCAGCCACTCGACCAGGGGGAACACTGAAGCTTTCTTT	CASSHSTRGNTEAFF
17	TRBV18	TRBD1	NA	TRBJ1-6	TGTGCCAGCTCACTTGGACAGGGTGGTCGGGATAATTCACCCCTCCACTTT	CASSLGQGGRDNSPLHF
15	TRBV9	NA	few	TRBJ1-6	TGTGCCAGCAGCTCGGACCCGGGGGCGGGATCACCCCTCCACTTT	CASSSDPGAGSPLHF
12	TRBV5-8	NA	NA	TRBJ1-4	TGTGCCAGCAGCTTTCGAGAAGAAAAACTGTTTTTT	CASSFREEKLFF
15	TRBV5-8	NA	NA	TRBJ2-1	TGTGCCAGCAGTCCACGGGAGCGGTCCTACAATGAGCAGTTCTTC	CASSPRERSYNEQFF
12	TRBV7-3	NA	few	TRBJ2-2	TGTGCCAGCAGTCTGGACGCCGGGGAGCTGTTTTTT	CASSLDAGELFF
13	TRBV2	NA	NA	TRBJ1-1	TGTGCCAGCATTAGAGGCCTTAGCACTGAAGCTTTCTTT	CASIRGLSTEAFF
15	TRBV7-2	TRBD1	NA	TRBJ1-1	TGTGCCAGCAGCTTATTAGGGACAGGGAGTGGGGTCGCTTTCTTT	CASSLLGTGSGVAFF
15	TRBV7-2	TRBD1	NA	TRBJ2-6	TGTGCCAGCAGCCCGACAGGGTCTGGGGCCAACGTCCTGACTTTC	CASSPTGSGANVLTF
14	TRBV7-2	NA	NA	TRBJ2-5	TGTGCCAGCAGCTTAGGGACGGAAATTCAGACCCAGTACTTC	CASSLGTEIQTQYF
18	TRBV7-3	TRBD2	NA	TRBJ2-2	TGTGCCAGCAGCTTAAGACGGGGGGGCCGTGGGGACACCGGGGAGCTGTTTTTT	CASSLRRGGRGDTGELFF
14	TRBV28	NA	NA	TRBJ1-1	TGTGCCAGCAGTTTAAGGGGCGGGAACACTGAAGCTTTCTTT	CASSLRGGNTEAFF
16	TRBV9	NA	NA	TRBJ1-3	TGTGCCAGCAGCGTGGATCAGGGTACCTCTGGAAACACCATATATTTT	CASSVDQGTSGNTIYF
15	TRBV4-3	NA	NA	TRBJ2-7	TGCGCCAGCAGCCAGATAACAGGGATCTCCTACGAGCAGTACTTC	CASSQITGISYEQYF